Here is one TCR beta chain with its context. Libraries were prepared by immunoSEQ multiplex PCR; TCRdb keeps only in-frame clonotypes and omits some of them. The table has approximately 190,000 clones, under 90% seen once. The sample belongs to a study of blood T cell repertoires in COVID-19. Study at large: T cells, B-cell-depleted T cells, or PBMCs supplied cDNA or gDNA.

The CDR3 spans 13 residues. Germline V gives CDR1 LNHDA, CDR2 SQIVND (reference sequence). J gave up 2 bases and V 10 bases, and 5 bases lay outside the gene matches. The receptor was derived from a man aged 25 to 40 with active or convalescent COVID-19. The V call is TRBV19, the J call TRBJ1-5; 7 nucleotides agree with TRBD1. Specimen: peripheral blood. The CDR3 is CATSGGGNQPQHF. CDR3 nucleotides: TGTGCCACGTCAGGGGGTGGCAATCAGCCCCAGCATTTT. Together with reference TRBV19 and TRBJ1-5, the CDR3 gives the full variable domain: DGGITQSPKYLFRKEGQNVTLSCEQNLNHDAMYWYRQDPGQGLRLIYYSQIVNDFQKGDIAEGYSVSREKKESFPLTVTSAQKNPTAFYLCATSGGGNQPQHFGDGTRLSIL.